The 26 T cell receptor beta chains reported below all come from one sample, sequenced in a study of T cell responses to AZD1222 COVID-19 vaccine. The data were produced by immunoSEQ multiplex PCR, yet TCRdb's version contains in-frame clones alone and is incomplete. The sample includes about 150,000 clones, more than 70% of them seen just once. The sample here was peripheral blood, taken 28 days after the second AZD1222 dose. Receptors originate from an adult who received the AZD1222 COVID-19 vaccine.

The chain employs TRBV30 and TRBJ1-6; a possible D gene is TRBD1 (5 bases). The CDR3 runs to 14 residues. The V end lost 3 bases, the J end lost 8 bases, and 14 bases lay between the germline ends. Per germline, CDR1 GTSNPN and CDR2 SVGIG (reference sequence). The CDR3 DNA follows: TGTGCCTGGAGGGAGGGGTTTAGTGATTCACCCCTCCACTTT. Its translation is CAWREGFSDSPLHF.

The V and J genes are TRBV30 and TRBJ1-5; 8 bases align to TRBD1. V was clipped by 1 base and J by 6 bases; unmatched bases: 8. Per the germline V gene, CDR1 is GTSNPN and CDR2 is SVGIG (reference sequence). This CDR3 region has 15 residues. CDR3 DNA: TGTGCCTGGAGTGCAACCGACAGGGGCAGTCAGCCCCAGCATTTT. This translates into CAWSATDRGSQPQHF.

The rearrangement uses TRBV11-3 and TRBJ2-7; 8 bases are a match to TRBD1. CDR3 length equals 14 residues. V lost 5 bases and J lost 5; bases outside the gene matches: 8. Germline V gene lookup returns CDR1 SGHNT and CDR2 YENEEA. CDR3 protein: CASSRTGSLDEQYF. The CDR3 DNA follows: TGTGCCAGCAGCCGGACAGGGTCCCTCGACGAGCAGTACTTC.

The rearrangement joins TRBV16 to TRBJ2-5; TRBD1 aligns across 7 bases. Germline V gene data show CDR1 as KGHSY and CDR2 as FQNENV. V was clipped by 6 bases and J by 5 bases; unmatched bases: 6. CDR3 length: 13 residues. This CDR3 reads CASSPTGFETQYF. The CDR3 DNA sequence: TGTGCCAGCAGTCCGACAGGGTTCGAGACCCAGTACTTC.

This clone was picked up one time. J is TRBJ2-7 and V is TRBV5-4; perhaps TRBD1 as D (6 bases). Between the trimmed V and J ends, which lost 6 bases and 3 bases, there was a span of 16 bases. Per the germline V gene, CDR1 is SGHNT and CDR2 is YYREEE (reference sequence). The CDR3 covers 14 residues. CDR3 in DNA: TGTGCCAGCACCTCACAGGGATCCCTCTACGAGCAGTACTTC. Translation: CASTSQGSLYEQYF.

CDR3 sequence: CASSEAGRYDTQYF. CDR3 coding DNA: TGTGCCAGCAGTGAAGCGGGGAGGTATGATACGCAGTATTTT. The genes are TRBV2 and TRBJ2-3; a weak D match, TRBD2 (6 bases). Germline loops: CDR1 SNHLY, CDR2 FYNNEI. V was clipped by 0 bases and J by 6 bases, with 10 bases between them. CDR3 length: 14 residues.

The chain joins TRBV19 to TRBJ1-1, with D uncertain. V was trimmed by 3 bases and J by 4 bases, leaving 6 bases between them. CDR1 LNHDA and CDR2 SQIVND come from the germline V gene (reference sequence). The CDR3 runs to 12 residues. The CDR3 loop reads CASSIGITEAFF. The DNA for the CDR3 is TGTGCCAGTAGTATCGGGATCACTGAAGCTTTCTTT.

CDR3 in amino acids: CASSFSGGVAELFF. The CDR3 nucleotides are TGTGCCAGCAGCTTTTCCGGCGGGGTCGCGGAGCTGTTTTTT. This sequence joins TRBV7-8 and TRBJ2-2, with D perhaps TRBD2 (6 bases). The CDR3 runs to 14 residues. The V and J ends lost 3 bases and 10 bases respectively, with 15 bases between them. Germline lookup yields CDR1 SGHVS and CDR2 FQNEAQ.

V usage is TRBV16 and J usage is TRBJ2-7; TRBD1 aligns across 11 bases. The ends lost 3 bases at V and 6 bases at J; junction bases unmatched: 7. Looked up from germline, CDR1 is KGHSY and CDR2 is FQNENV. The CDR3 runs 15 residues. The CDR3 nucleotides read TGTGCCAGCAGCCATCCGGGACAGGGGGTGATCGAGCAGTACTTC. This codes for CASSHPGQGVIEQYF. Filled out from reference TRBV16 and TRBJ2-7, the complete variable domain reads GEEVAQTPKHLVRGEGQKAKLYCAPIKGHSYVFWYQQVLKNEFKFLISFQNENVFDETGMPKERFSAKCLPNSPCSLEIQATKLEDSAVYFCASSHPGQGVIEQYFGPGTRLTVT.

The CDR3: CASKRTGANQPQHF. CDR3 in DNA: TGTGCCAGTAAGCGGACAGGGGCCAATCAGCCCCAGCATTTT. The rearrangement uses TRBV19 and TRBJ1-5; 9 nucleotides align to TRBD1. Germline V gene lookup returns CDR1 LNHDA and CDR2 SQIVND (reference sequence). V gave up 7 bases and J gave up 3 bases; unmatched junction bases: 4. This CDR3 contains 14 residues.

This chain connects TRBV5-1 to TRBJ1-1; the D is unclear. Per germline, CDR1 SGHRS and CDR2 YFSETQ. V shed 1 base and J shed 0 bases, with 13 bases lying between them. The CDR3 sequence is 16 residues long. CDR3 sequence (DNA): TGCGCCAGCAGCTTGCAGCCAGAAAAAATGAACACTGAAGCTTTCTTT. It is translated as CASSLQPEKMNTEAFF. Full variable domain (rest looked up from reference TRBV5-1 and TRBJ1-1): KAGVTQTPRYLIKTRGQQVTLSCSPISGHRSVSWYQQTPGQGLQFLFEYFSETQRNKGNFPGRFSGRQFSNSRSEMNVSTLELGDSALYLCASSLQPEKMNTEAFFGQGTRLTVV.

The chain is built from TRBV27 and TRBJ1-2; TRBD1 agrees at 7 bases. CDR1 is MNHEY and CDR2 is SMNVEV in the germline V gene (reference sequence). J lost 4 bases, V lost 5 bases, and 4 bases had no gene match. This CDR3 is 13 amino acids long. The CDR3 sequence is CASSLSGGYGYTF. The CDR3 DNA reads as TGTGCCAGCAGTCTCTCAGGGGGCTATGGCTACACCTTC.

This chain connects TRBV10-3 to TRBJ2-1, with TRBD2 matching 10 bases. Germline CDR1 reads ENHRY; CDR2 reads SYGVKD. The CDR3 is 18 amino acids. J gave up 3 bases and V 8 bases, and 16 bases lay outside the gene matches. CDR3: CAISRTSGGGGDYNEQFF. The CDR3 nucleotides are TGTGCCATCTCCAGGACTAGCGGAGGAGGAGGGGACTACAATGAGCAGTTCTTC.

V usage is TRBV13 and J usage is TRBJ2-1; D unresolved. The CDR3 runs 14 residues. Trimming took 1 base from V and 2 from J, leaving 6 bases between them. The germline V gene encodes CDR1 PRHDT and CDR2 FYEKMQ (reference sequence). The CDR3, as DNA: TGTGCCAGCAGCTTAGCGGTTACCTACAATGAGCAGTTCTTC. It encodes CASSLAVTYNEQFF.

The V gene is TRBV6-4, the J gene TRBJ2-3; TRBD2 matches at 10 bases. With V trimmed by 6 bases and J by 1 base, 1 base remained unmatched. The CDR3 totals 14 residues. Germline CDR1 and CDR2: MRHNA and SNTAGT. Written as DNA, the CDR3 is TGTGCCAGCAGGCTAGCGGGAGGCACAGATACGCAGTATTTT. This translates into CASRLAGGTDTQYF.

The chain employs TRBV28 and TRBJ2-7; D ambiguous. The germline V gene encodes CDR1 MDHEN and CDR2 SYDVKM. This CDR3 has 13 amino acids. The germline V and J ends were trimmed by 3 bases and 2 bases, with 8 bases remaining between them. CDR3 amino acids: CASSLNRPYEQYF. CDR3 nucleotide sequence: TGTGCCAGCAGTTTGAACAGACCCTACGAGCAGTACTTC.

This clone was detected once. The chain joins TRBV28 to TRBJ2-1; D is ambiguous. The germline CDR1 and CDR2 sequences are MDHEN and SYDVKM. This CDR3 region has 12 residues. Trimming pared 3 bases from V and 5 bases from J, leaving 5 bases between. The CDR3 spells CASSFYHNEQFF. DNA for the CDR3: TGTGCCAGCAGTTTCTATCACAATGAGCAGTTCTTC.

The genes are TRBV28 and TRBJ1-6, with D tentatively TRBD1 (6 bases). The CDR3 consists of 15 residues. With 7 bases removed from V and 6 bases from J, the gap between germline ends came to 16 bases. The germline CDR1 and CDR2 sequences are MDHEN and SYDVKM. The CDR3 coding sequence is TGTGCCAGCACCGCTATGGGGGGGGCTAATTCACCCCTCCACTTT. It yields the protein CASTAMGGANSPLHF.

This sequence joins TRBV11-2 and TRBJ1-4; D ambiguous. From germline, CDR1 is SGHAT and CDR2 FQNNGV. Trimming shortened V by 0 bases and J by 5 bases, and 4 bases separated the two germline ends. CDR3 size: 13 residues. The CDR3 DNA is TGTGCCAGCAGCTTAGACGGGAATGAAAAACTGTTTTTT. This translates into CASSLDGNEKLFF.

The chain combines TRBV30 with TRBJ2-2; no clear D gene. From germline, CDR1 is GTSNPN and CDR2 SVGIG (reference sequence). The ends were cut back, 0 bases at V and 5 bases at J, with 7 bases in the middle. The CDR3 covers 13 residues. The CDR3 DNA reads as TGTGCCTGGAGTGTAACCGGGACCGGGGAGCTGTTTTTT. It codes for CAWSVTGTGELFF.

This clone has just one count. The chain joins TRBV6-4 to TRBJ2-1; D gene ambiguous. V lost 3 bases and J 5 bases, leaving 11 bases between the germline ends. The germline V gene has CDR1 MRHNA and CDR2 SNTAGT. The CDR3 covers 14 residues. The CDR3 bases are TGTGCCAGCAGTGAGAACGGGTTGAACAATGAGCAGTTCTTC. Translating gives CASSENGLNNEQFF.

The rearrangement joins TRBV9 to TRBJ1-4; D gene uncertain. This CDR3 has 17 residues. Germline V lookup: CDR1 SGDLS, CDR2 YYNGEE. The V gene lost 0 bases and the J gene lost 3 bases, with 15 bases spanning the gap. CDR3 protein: CASSVEAEGRANEKLFF. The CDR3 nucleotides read TGTGCCAGCAGCGTAGAGGCCGAGGGCCGGGCTAATGAAAAACTGTTTTTT.

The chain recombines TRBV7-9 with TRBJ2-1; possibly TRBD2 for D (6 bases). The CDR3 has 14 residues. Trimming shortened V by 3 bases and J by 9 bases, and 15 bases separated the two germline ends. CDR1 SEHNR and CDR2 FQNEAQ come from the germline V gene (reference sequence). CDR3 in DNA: TGTGCCAGCAGCTTGGGGGGTACAGTAATTGAGCAGTTCTTC. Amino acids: CASSLGGTVIEQFF. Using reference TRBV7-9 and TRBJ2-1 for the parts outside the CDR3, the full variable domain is DTGVSQNPRHKITKRGQNVTFRCDPISEHNRLYWYRQTLGQGPEFLTYFQNEAQLEKSRLLSDRFSAERPKGSFSTLEIQRTEQGDSAMYLCASSLGGTVIEQFFGPGTRLTVL.

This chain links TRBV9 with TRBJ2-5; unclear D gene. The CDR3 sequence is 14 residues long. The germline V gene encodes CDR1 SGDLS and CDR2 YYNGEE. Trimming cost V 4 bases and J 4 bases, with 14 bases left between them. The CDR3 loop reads CASSPGRFGETQYF. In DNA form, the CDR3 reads TGTGCCAGCAGCCCGGGCAGGTTCGGAGAGACCCAGTACTTC.

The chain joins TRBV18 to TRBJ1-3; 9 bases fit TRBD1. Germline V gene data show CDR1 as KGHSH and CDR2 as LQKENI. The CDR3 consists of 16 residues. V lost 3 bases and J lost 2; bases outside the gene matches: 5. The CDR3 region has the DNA TGTGCCAGCTCACCCGGCGGACAGGGGACTGGAAACACCATATATTTT. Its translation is CASSPGGQGTGNTIYF.

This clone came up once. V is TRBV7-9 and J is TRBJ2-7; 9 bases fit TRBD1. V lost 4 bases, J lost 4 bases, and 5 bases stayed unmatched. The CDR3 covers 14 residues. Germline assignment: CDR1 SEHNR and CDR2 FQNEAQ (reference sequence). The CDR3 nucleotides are TGTGCCAGCAGCTCCGGGACAGGGCTTTACGAGCAGTACTTC. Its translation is CASSSGTGLYEQYF.